This section outlines one TCR beta chain sequence together with its context. Its antigen is still unknown. Germline-derived CDR1 and CDR2 are SGDLS and YYNGEE. The CDR3 is 17 amino acids. Trimming cost V 3 bases and J 8 bases; bases outside gene matches: 14. TCRdb reanalysed the reads using MiXCR and keeps one entry per CDR3 protein. The data hold some 350,000 distinct CDR3 sequences, with about 35% observed a single time. These data belong to a study of T cell repertoires in cytomegalovirus infection. Notes on the study in general: Summed public TCR beta family frequency identified CMV carriers bearing the relevant HLA. HLA-C-restricted CMV clonotypes gave the most frequent clonotype in two of eight donors.

The chain couples TRBV9 to TRBJ2-1; 10 bases fit TRBD2. The sequencing here drew on cultured PBMCs, taken from culture after CMV antigen stimulation. The receptor was derived from a human donor in good health (CMV status not recorded). Some clones in this sample may be carry-over from other donors' samples. CDR3 amino acids: CASSGGSGRARFDEQFF. CDR3 in DNA: TGTGCCAGCAGCGGTGGGAGCGGGAGGGCTCGGTTCGATGAGCAGTTCTTC.